The clone carrying this T cell receptor (beta chain) has ten or more counts. Antigen: not known. Time point reported: technical triplicate 2. V was pared by 7 bases and J by 8 bases, with 14 bases between. The CDR3 sequence is 12 residues long. This sample was taken from a study of neurological immune-mediated disorders. Synthesis of cDNA was carried out by template-switch 5'RACE. The reaction used 10-nucleotide random UMIs. TCRdb itself ran the 5' RACE reads through MiXCR, one entry per CDR3 protein. The sample has about 59,000 distinct CDR3 sequences; approximately 25% are singletons. Study conclusions and caveats: None of the CDR3 amino acid sequences found in expanded clones was shared across subjects. This suggests that the TCR-beta repertoires were private in all groups.

Material: PBMCs. The rearrangement joins TRBV12-3 or TRBV12-4 to TRBJ1-2; D unclear. This receptor was taken from a man aged 55 to 70 with HTLV-1-associated myelopathy (HAM/TSP). This CDR3 is CASNPHTAGYTF. The CDR3 nucleotides are TGTGCCAGCAATCCCCACACGGCCGGCTACACCTTC.